This TCR beta chain came from a study of T-cell memory formation after mild COVID-19. This clonotype was found a few times. TCR alpha and TCR beta cDNA libraries carrying sample barcodes and UMIs were produced by 5'RACE using constant-segment primers. Using its own MiXCR run on the 5' RACE reads, TCRdb lists one record per CDR3 protein. The sample records 140,000 or so distinct CDR3 sequences, 19% being singletons. The CDR3 is 14 amino acids. The junction had 9 bases not matched to a gene; V was cut back by 5 bases and J by 6 bases. The germline gives CDR1 LGHNA, CDR2 YSLEER. The V and J genes are TRBV4-3 and TRBJ2-7; 8 bases map to TRBD2. The sample was PBMCs or a T cell subset sorted from them (not recorded which). This TCR was sampled from an adult woman who had mild COVID-19 (a few samples of this study predate the infection). Cell type and time point are not known. CDR3 bases: TGCGCCAGCAGCTATTTAGCGGGACCCTTCGAGCAGTACTTC. The encoded protein is CASSYLAGPFEQYF.